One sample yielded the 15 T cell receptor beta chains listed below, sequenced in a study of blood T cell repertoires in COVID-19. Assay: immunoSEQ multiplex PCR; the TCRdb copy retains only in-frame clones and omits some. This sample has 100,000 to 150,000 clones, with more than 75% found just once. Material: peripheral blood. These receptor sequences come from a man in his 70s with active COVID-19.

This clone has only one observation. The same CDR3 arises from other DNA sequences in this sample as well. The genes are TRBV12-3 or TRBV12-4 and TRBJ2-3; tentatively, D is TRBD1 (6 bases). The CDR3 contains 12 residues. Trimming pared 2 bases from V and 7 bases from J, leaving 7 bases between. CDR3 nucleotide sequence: TGTGCCAGCAGTTTAAGGGGGAATACGCAGTATTTT. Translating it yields CASSLRGNTQYF.

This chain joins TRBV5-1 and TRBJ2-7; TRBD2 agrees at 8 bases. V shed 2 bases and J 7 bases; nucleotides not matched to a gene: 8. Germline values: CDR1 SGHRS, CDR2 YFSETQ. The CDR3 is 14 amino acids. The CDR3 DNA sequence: TGCGCCAGCAGCTTACCAGCGGGAGAGGGGGAGCAGTACTTC. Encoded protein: CASSLPAGEGEQYF.

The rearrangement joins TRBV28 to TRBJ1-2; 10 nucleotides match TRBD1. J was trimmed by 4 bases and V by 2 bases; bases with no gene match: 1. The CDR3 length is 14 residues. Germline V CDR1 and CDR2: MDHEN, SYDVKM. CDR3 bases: TGTGCCAGCAGTTTAGGACAGGGGGGCTATGGCTACACCTTC. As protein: CASSLGQGGYGYTF.

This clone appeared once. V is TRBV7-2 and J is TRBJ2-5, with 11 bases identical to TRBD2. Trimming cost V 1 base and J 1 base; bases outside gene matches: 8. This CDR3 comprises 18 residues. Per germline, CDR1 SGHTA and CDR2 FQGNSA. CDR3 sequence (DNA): TGTGCCAGCAGCTTAGGGACTAGCGGGCCCTACTCCCAAGAGACCCAGTACTTC. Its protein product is CASSLGTSGPYSQETQYF.

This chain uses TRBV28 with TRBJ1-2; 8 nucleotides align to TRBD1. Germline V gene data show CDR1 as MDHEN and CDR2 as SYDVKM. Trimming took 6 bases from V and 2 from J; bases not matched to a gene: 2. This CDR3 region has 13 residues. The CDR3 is CASRTGDNYGYTF. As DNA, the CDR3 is TGTGCCAGCAGGACAGGGGACAACTATGGCTACACCTTC.

CDR3 nucleotide sequence: TGCGCCAGCAGCCAAGTAGGGCGAGCGGTTTACAATGAGCAGTTCTTC. Translating gives CASSQVGRAVYNEQFF. V gene TRBV4-1 combines with J gene TRBJ2-1, with a weak D call TRBD2 (5 bases). Trimming took 1 base from V and 4 from J, leaving 14 bases between them. This CDR3 contains 16 residues. CDR1 is MGHRA and CDR2 is YSYEKL in the germline V gene.

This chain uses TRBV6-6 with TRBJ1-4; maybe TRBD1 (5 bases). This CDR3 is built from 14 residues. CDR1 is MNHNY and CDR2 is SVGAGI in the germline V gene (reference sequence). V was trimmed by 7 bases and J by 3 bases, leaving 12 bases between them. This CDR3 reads CASTQGSANEKLFF. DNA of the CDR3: TGTGCCAGCACGCAGGGTTCGGCTAATGAAAAACTGTTTTTT.

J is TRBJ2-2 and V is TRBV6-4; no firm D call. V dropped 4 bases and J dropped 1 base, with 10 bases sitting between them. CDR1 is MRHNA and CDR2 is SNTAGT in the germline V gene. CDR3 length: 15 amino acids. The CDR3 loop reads CASSVAVRNTGELFF. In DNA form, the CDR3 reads TGTGCCAGCAGTGTGGCGGTGAGGAACACCGGGGAGCTGTTTTTT.

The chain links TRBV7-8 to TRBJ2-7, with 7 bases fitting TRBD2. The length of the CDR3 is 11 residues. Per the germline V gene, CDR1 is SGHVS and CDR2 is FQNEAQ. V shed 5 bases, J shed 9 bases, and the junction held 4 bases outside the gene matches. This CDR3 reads CASSLGEGQYF. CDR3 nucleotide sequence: TGTGCCAGCAGCCTTGGGGAGGGGCAGTACTTC.

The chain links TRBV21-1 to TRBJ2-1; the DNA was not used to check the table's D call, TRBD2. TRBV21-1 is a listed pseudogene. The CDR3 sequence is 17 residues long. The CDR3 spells CARNLSPGRSSYNEQFF. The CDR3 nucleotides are TGTGCCAGGAACCTCTCCCCCGGGAGGAGCTCCTACAATGAGCAGTTCTTC.

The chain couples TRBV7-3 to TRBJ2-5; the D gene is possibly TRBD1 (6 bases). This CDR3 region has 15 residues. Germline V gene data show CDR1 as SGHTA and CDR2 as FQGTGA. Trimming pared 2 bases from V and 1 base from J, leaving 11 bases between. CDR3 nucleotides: TGTGCCAGCAGCTTAGGTTCAGGGGTCCAAGAGACCCAGTACTTC. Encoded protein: CASSLGSGVQETQYF.

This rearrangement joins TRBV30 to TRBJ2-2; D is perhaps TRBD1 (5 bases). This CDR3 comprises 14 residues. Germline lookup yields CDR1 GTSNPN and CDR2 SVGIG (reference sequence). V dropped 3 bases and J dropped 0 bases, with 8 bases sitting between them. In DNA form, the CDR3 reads TGTGCCTGGAGGGGCAGGGCGAACACCGGGGAGCTGTTTTTT. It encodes CAWRGRANTGELFF.

The CDR3 loop is CASSYLGRGPGLDSYEQYF. CDR3 coding DNA: TGTGCCAGCAGCTACCTCGGCCGGGGGCCGGGACTAGATAGCTACGAGCAGTACTTC. V usage is TRBV5-5 and J usage is TRBJ2-7, with 8 bases identical to TRBD2. This CDR3 spans 19 amino acids. CDR1 is SGHKS and CDR2 is YYEKEE in the germline V gene (reference sequence). With V trimmed by 3 bases and J by 3 bases, 20 bases remained unmatched.

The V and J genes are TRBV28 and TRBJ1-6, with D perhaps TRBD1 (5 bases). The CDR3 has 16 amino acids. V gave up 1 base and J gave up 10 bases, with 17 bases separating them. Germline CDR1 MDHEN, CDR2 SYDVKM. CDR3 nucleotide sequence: TGTGCCAGCAGTTTATACGGGTCAGGGAGGGGATCACCCCTCCACTTT. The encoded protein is CASSLYGSGRGSPLHF.

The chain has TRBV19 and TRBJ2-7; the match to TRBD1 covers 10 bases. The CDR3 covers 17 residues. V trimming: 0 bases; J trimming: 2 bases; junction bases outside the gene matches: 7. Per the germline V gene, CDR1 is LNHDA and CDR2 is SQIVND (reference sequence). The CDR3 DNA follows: TGTGCCAGTAGTATAGATCATGGGACAGGGGCACCCTACGAGCAGTACTTC. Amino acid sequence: CASSIDHGTGAPYEQYF.